This T cell receptor beta chain was sequenced during a study of cytomegalovirus exposure and HLA in healthy donors. Whole-study results and caveats: Researchers counted around 160 TCR beta chains as cytomegalovirus-associated. Published work reported that the classifier diagnosed cytomegalovirus status with high specificity and sensitivity. CMV antigen specificity was confirmed in vitro for a few CMV-associated chains.

Regarding this clone: Antigen specificity is unknown.

Profiled with immunoSEQ multiplex PCR; TCRdb holds only in-frame clones, not every one. Of over 200,000 clones listed, nearly 90% are singletons. CDR1 MNHNS and CDR2 SASEGT come from the germline V gene. Deletions cut 7 bases from V and 3 bases from J, with 7 bases between. The CDR3 is 12 residues long. This sequence was found in a woman between 18 and 29 years old in good health and CMV-seronegative. Sequencing was performed on PBMCs. This rearrangement joins TRBV6-1 to TRBJ1-5; D not certain. DNA for the CDR3: TGTGCCAGCATTCAAAACAATCAGCCCCAGCATTTT. As protein: CASIQNNQPQHF.